This T cell receptor beta chain was recorded in a study of shared clonotypes between healthy human individuals. In germline, CDR1 is SGHTA, CDR2 FQGNSA. The CDR3 has 14 residues. V lost 5 bases and J lost 7, with 15 bases in between. CD8 cells classed as naive were CD45RO-negative and positively selected for CCR7, excluding terminally differentiated effector memory CD45RA+ cells. The donors, all of them Caucasian adults, lived in Nashville, Tennessee. Samples underwent the assay at deep level. Under the authors' procedure: From ImmunoSEQ came sequences covering only the junction and carrying no quality scores, so filtering differed. Sequencing used immunoSEQ multiplex PCR; TCRdb keeps in-frame clones, though not all of them. D and trimming come from the DNA, and the V and J calls and clone size come from that table. The data contain around 2.1 million clones, 90% to 95% of them seen just once; the ten biggest clones take up about 1.8%.

The chain links TRBV7-2 to TRBJ2-1; maybe TRBD2 (6 bases). The sequenced material came from naive CD8+ T cells from PBMCs. This receptor was taken from a man aged 18-30 years in good health. Some clones in this sample may be carry-over from other donors' samples. This CDR3 is CASSIPGSGNEQFF. The CDR3 bases are TGTGCCAGCAGCATCCCAGGGAGCGGGAATGAGCAGTTCTTC.